The TCR beta chain described here comes from a study of CD4+ T cells in melanoma. Comments on this clone: Antigen unknown.

The table came from immunoSEQ multiplex PCR; TCRdb's copy has only in-frame clones and leaves some out. The sample holds tens of thousands of clones, about 70% seen once. Study outcomes and limitations: CD8+ T cell, macrophage and B cell function reportedly correlated with neoantigen-specific CD4+ T cells. Reportedly, melanoma neoantigen-specific CD4+ T cells showed varied differentiation states.

The CDR3 contains 15 residues. The V end was cut by 4 bases, the J end by 1 base, with 14 bases between. In germline, CDR1 is LGHNA, CDR2 YNFKEQ. This chain uses TRBV4-2 with TRBJ2-7; D is possibly TRBD1 or TRBD2 (6 bases each). Source material: tumor tissue. The TCR was taken from a human donor with melanoma. The CDR3 loop reads CASSRIGGRSYEQYF. The CDR3 coding sequence is TGTGCCAGCAGCCGAATCGGGGGCAGGTCCTACGAGCAGTACTTC.